One and the same sample provided the 21 T cell receptor beta chains below, sequenced in a study of technical replicates of blood from a few donors. Here immunoSEQ multiplex PCR was the method, and the copy in TCRdb shows in-frame clones only, minus some. Of 45,000 to 60,000 clones listed, roughly nine tenths are singletons. Material for sequencing was PBMCs. The receptors here all came from a human donor in good health. Some clones in this sample may be carry-over from other donors' samples.

The chain uses TRBV11-2 and TRBJ2-1; perhaps TRBD2 as D (6 bases). V dropped 0 bases and J dropped 4 bases, with 16 bases sitting between them. This CDR3 has 17 amino acids. Germline V gives CDR1 SGHAT, CDR2 FQNNGV. CDR3 protein: CASSLDCGAGSYNEQFF. CDR3 nucleotide sequence: TGTGCCAGCAGCTTAGATTGTGGGGCGGGAAGTTACAATGAGCAGTTCTTC.

This chain uses TRBV25-1 with TRBJ2-3; no reliable D call. The CDR3 spans 16 residues. Germline-derived CDR1 and CDR2 are MGHDK and SYGVNS. Trimming shortened V by 2 bases and J by 2 bases, and 14 bases separated the two germline ends. As DNA, the CDR3 is TGTGCCAGCAGTGAAAGGAGTTTGACTTACACAGATACGCAGTATTTT. The encoded protein is CASSERSLTYTDTQYF.

The chain carries TRBV4-2 and TRBJ2-1; 7 bases line up with TRBD2. V lost 3 bases to trimming and J lost 8 bases; unmatched junction nucleotides: 10. There are 15 residues in the CDR3. Germline V gene lookup returns CDR1 LGHNA and CDR2 YNFKEQ. The CDR3 spells CASSHGGLVTDEQFF. The CDR3, as DNA: TGTGCCAGCAGCCATGGAGGACTAGTGACCGATGAGCAGTTCTTC.

J is TRBJ2-1 and V is TRBV9, with 7 bases identical to TRBD2. The CDR3 loop spans 15 amino acids. Germline CDR1 reads SGDLS; CDR2 reads YYNGEE. V lost 3 bases, J lost 10 bases, and 13 bases stayed unmatched. The CDR3 is CASSARTALGGEQFF. Here the CDR3 DNA reads TGTGCCAGCAGCGCGAGGACGGCCCTCGGGGGGGAGCAGTTCTTC.

This clone was found once. The chain uses TRBV4-1 and TRBJ2-3, with D possibly matching TRBD2 (6 bases). Trimming shortened V by 2 bases and J by 2 bases, and 23 bases separated the two germline ends. The CDR3 is made up of 19 amino acids. From germline, CDR1 is MGHRA and CDR2 YSYEKL. DNA of the CDR3: TGCGCCAGCAGCCAAAGAACTCCCGGGGGTAGAGCGTTCACAGATACGCAGTATTTT. Translation gives CASSQRTPGGRAFTDTQYF.

The chain combines TRBV2 with TRBJ2-7; D might be TRBD2 (6 bases). The CDR3 contains 13 residues. The V gene lost 4 bases and the J gene lost 7 bases, with 14 bases spanning the gap. Germline assignment: CDR1 SNHLY and CDR2 FYNNEI. As DNA, the CDR3 is TGTGCCAGCAGTGTCCTGGGGGGACGGGAGCAGTACTTC. It is translated as CASSVLGGREQYF.

The chain combines TRBV30 with TRBJ2-7, with D perhaps TRBD1 (5 bases). The germline V gene has CDR1 GTSNPN and CDR2 SVGIG (reference sequence). Trimming cost V 1 base and J 5 bases, with 6 bases left between them. CDR3 length: 11 residues. The CDR3 is CAWSEGHEQYF. CDR3 DNA: TGTGCCTGGAGTGAGGGGCACGAGCAGTACTTC.

This chain uses TRBV9 with TRBJ2-3, with D tentatively TRBD2 (5 bases). V dropped 2 bases and J dropped 6 bases, with 16 bases sitting between them. The CDR3 runs to 15 residues. The germline gives CDR1 SGDLS, CDR2 YYNGEE. DNA for the CDR3: TGTGCCAGCAGCGTCTCAGGACTCATGGGGGATACGCAGTATTTT. Its translation: CASSVSGLMGDTQYF.

This clone was seen only once. This chain uses TRBV7-3 with TRBJ2-2; 10 positions match TRBD2. Germline CDR1 is SGHTA and CDR2 is FQGTGA. V was pared by 4 bases and J by 0 bases, with 8 bases of the junction left unmatched. CDR3 length: 18 residues. The CDR3 nucleotides are TGTGCCAGCAGCTCCATGAAAGCGGGAGGGACGAACACCGGGGAGCTGTTTTTT. As protein: CASSSMKAGGTNTGELFF.

This clone was found once. This chain joins TRBV4-3 and TRBJ1-2; D remains ambiguous. Trimming stripped 4 bases from V and 5 bases from J, with 17 bases between. This CDR3 is built from 15 residues. Germline CDR1 is LGHNA and CDR2 is YSLEER. CDR3 DNA sequence: TGCGCCAGCAGCCGCGGGGTGGAGGGAAGGTATGGCTACACCTTC. Its translation: CASSRGVEGRYGYTF.

This chain connects TRBV30 to TRBJ1-2, with 9 bases identical to TRBD1. J gave up 2 bases and V 5 bases, and 0 bases lay outside the gene matches. Germline assignment: CDR1 GTSNPN and CDR2 SVGIG (reference sequence). The CDR3 loop spans 12 amino acids. CDR3 DNA: TGTGCCTGGGGACAGGGGAACTATGGCTACACCTTC. Amino acids: CAWGQGNYGYTF.

The CDR3 DNA reads as TGTGCCAGCAGTGACATAGCGGGGGGGCATACCGGGGAGCTGTTTTTT. It encodes CASSDIAGGHTGELFF. The chain employs TRBV6-1 and TRBJ2-2, with 11 bases fitting TRBD2. Trimming cost V 3 bases and J 5 bases; bases outside gene matches: 5. The CDR3 contains 16 residues. Germline V gene data show CDR1 as MNHNS and CDR2 as SASEGT.

This clone was seen a handful of times. V is TRBV19 and J is TRBJ1-1; 7 bases match TRBD1. The J segment lost 1 base and the V segment lost 5 bases, leaving 1 base of the junction unmatched. Germline V gene lookup returns CDR1 LNHDA and CDR2 SQIVND (reference sequence). The CDR3 is made up of 13 amino acids. This chain's CDR3 is CASSRQGNTEAFF. The CDR3 DNA follows: TGTGCCAGTAGTCGACAGGGGAACACTGAAGCTTTCTTT.

V and J are TRBV6-5 and TRBJ2-5; D call uncertain. Germline loops: CDR1 MNHEY, CDR2 SVGAGI. V lost 0 bases and J 5 bases, leaving 4 bases between the germline ends. The CDR3 runs 12 residues. The CDR3 sequence: CASSYSRETQYF. For the CDR3, the DNA is TGTGCCAGCAGTTACTCACGGGAGACCCAGTACTTC.

This chain uses TRBV6-1 with TRBJ2-5, with a weak D call TRBD2 (5 bases). There are 13 residues in the CDR3. Germline values: CDR1 MNHNS, CDR2 SASEGT. Trimming removed 4 bases at V and 4 bases at J, with 10 bases between. CDR3 amino acids: CASSVGLVETQYF. CDR3 nucleotide sequence: TGTGCCAGCAGTGTAGGACTTGTAGAGACCCAGTACTTC.

This sequence joins TRBV2 and TRBJ1-1; the D gene is possibly TRBD1 (5 bases). This CDR3 contains 11 residues. Between the trimmed V and J ends, which lost 6 bases and 6 bases, there was a span of 8 bases. Looked up from germline, CDR1 is SNHLY and CDR2 is FYNNEI. CDR3 DNA: TGTGCCAGCAGGGGGCATGCTGAAGCTTTCTTT. It yields the protein CASRGHAEAFF.

CDR3 loop: CASSPLQGAQETQYF. The CDR3 DNA reads as TGTGCCAGCTCACCATTACAGGGGGCCCAAGAGACCCAGTACTTC. The chain is built from TRBV18 and TRBJ2-5; 9 nucleotides line up with TRBD1. The germline V gene encodes CDR1 KGHSH and CDR2 LQKENI. The CDR3 is made up of 15 amino acids. V lost 2 bases to trimming and J lost 1 base; unmatched junction nucleotides: 2.

The chain carries TRBV9 and TRBJ2-7; 7 bases fit TRBD2. Trimming at V came to 0 bases and at J to 3 bases, leaving 0 bases not matched to a gene. Germline V gene lookup returns CDR1 SGDLS and CDR2 YYNGEE. CDR3 length equals 13 residues. The CDR3 region is CASSVGTSYEQYF. The CDR3, as DNA: TGTGCCAGCAGCGTAGGGACTAGCTACGAGCAGTACTTC.

In nucleotides, the CDR3 is TGCGCCAGCAGCCCCCCTAGTGAAGAGACCCAGTACTTC. It translates to CASSPPSEETQYF. The J gene is TRBJ2-5, the V gene TRBV4-1; D unresolved. This CDR3 comprises 13 residues. V gave up 4 bases and J gave up 3 bases, with 9 bases separating them. The germline V gene encodes CDR1 MGHRA and CDR2 YSYEKL.

The CDR3 coding sequence is TGTGCCAGCAGTTTATCCGGGAGGGGGGAAGAGACCCAGTACTTC. Residues: CASSLSGRGEETQYF. The rearrangement links TRBV27 to TRBJ2-5; 8 bases match TRBD2. In germline, CDR1 is MNHEY, CDR2 SMNVEV (reference sequence). V dropped 0 bases and J dropped 3; count of bases not matched to a gene: 3. The CDR3 sequence is 15 residues long.

V is TRBV19 and J is TRBJ1-5; 10 bases are a match to TRBD1. V lost 6 bases to trimming and J lost 6 bases; unmatched junction nucleotides: 8. Germline V lookup: CDR1 LNHDA, CDR2 SQIVND (reference sequence). This CDR3 has 15 residues. The CDR3 DNA reads as TGTGCCAGTAGCCCTGGGACAGGGGTATCTCAGCCCCAGCATTTT. It encodes CASSPGTGVSQPQHF.